The clone carrying this T cell receptor beta chain occurred a few times. The data were taken from a study of T cells in Graves' hyperthyroidism and ophthalmopathy. Researchers amplified the TCR beta CDR3 regions from RNA transcripts. TCR CDR3 regions were first amplified by RT-PCR with HTBI primers. MiXCR, run by TCRdb on the multiplex PCR reads, gives a single entry per CDR3 protein. The sample lists fewer than 450,000 distinct CDR3 sequences, about a sixth occurring once. The TCR was taken from a woman in her 30s with Graves' hyperthyroidism that later progressed to Graves' ophthalmopathy. The material sequenced was blood.

For the CDR3, the DNA is TGTGCCAGCAGCGGAGCGGGGGTGCGGGGAGAGACCCAGTACTTC. It is translated as CASSGAGVRGETQYF. The chain recombines TRBV7-2 with TRBJ2-5, with TRBD2 identical over 8 bases. The V gene's germline CDR1 is SGHTA and CDR2 FQGNSA. This CDR3 region has 15 residues. V gave up 5 bases and J gave up 4 bases; unmatched junction bases: 9.